The next 30 T cell receptor beta chains were all read from a single sample in a study of T cells in Graves' hyperthyroidism and ophthalmopathy. What was amplified from RNA transcripts were TCR beta CDR3 regions. The TCR CDR3 first-round RT-PCR relied on the HTBI primer set. TCRdb analysed the multiplex PCR reads with MiXCR anew, one entry per CDR3 protein. The sample carries about 400,000 distinct CDR3 sequences, around 13% recorded once. The sequenced sample was blood. These TCRs come from a woman aged 18-29 years with Graves' hyperthyroidism.

This clonotype was recorded many times. The J gene is TRBJ2-2, the V gene TRBV7-9; a possible D gene is TRBD1 (5 bases). CDR1 SEHNR and CDR2 FQNEAQ come from the germline V gene (reference sequence). Deletions cut 4 bases from V and 5 bases from J, with 8 bases between. The CDR3 sequence is 13 residues long. This chain's CDR3 is CASSSQGTGELFF. For the CDR3, the DNA is TGTGCCAGCAGCTCTCAGGGAACCGGGGAGCTGTTTTTT.

This clonotype was counted a few times. The J gene is TRBJ2-2, the V gene TRBV6-1; D is unresolved. The CDR3 has 12 residues. V was clipped by 6 bases and J by 6 bases, with 8 bases between them. Germline V gives CDR1 MNHNS, CDR2 SASEGT. The CDR3 region has the DNA TGTGCCAGCAGCCCTAGTGCCGGGGAGCTGTTTTTT. Amino acids: CASSPSAGELFF.

This clonotype was seen a handful of times. This chain joins TRBV14 and TRBJ2-1; the D call may be TRBD1 or TRBD2 (5 bases each). Germline-derived CDR1 and CDR2 are SGHDN and FVKESK. The CDR3 extends over 13 amino acids. V shed 2 bases and J shed 9 bases, with 11 bases lying between them. The DNA of the CDR3 is TGTGCCAGCAGCCAAATAAGAGGGGCTGAGCAGTTCTTC. Its translation: CASSQIRGAEQFF.

This clonotype came up many times. This rearrangement joins TRBV12-3 or TRBV12-4 to TRBJ2-7, with unresolved D. V dropped 4 bases and J dropped 4 bases, with 14 bases sitting between them. The CDR3 contains 14 residues. The CDR3 spells CASSSPLDEYEQYF. The CDR3 bases are TGTGCCAGCAGTTCCCCCTTGGACGAATACGAGCAGTACTTC.

This clonotype was recorded many times. The rearrangement uses TRBV5-6 and TRBJ1-2; TRBD1 agrees at 9 bases. This CDR3 has 17 amino acids. Germline assignment: CDR1 SGHDT and CDR2 YYEEEE. After removal of 4 bases from V and 5 bases from J, the junction contained 15 bases not matched to a gene. This chain's CDR3 is CASSPETGGLLSYGYTF. The CDR3 nucleotides read TGTGCCAGCAGCCCAGAGACAGGGGGGCTGCTCTCGTATGGCTACACCTTC.

This clonotype was counted between two and nine times. The chain couples TRBV27 to TRBJ1-6, with a weak D call TRBD1 (6 bases). This CDR3 contains 14 residues. The germline V gene encodes CDR1 MNHEY and CDR2 SMNVEV (reference sequence). V shed 3 bases and J shed 8 bases, with 11 bases lying between them. The DNA of the CDR3 is TGTGCCAGCAGTTTCACTACAGGGCATTCACCCCTCCACTTT. Protein: CASSFTTGHSPLHF.

This clonotype showed up many times. The junction departs from the called germline gene at one end, perhaps through a read error. The chain joins TRBV6-1 to TRBJ1-1; D call uncertain. The germline CDR1 and CDR2 sequences are MNHNS and SASEGT. The CDR3 contains 14 residues. DNA for the CDR3: TGTGCCGGCAGTGAAGAGAGACTTAACACTGAAGCTTTCTTT. Residues: CAGSEERLNTEAFF.

This clonotype appeared many times. The gene calls are TRBV6-6 and TRBJ2-1; D is ambiguous. The V end lost 2 bases, the J end lost 3 bases, and 14 bases lay between the germline ends. This CDR3 comprises 16 residues. Germline values: CDR1 MNHNY, CDR2 SVGAGI (reference sequence). The chain's CDR3 is CASSYTSGFHYNEQFF. The CDR3 nucleotides are TGTGCCAGCAGTTACACTTCAGGCTTCCACTACAATGAGCAGTTCTTC.

V gene TRBV5-6 combines with J gene TRBJ1-1, with D unresolved. Trimming pared 0 bases from V and 8 bases from J, leaving 11 bases between. Germline V gives CDR1 SGHDT, CDR2 YYEEEE. The CDR3 length is 13 residues. This chain's CDR3 is CASSLGFSREAFF. CDR3 nucleotide sequence: TGTGCCAGCAGCTTGGGATTCTCCAGGGAAGCTTTCTTT.

The V and J genes are TRBV20-1 and TRBJ2-7; TRBD1 is a possible D gene (5 bases). Trimming shortened V by 5 bases and J by 4 bases, and 18 bases separated the two germline ends. The CDR3 sequence is 14 residues long. Germline lookup yields CDR1 DFQATT and CDR2 SNEGSKA (reference sequence). The CDR3 protein is CSAYHDSISYEQYF. The CDR3 DNA sequence: TGCAGTGCTTACCACGACAGTATTTCTTACGAGCAGTACTTC.

In its sample, this clonotype was seen many times. The rearrangement links TRBV7-2 to TRBJ2-7; TRBD1 matches at 9 bases. V shed 5 bases and J 3 bases; nucleotides not matched to a gene: 8. Per germline, CDR1 SGHTA and CDR2 FQGNSA. The CDR3 loop spans 15 amino acids. CDR3 sequence: CASSLGGQGGYEQYF. The CDR3 nucleotides read TGTGCCAGCAGCCTAGGGGGACAGGGAGGCTACGAGCAGTACTTC.

The chain joins TRBV11-2 to TRBJ2-7; 12 bases fit TRBD2. The germline V gene has CDR1 SGHAT and CDR2 FQNNGV. The CDR3 loop spans 15 amino acids. With 5 bases clipped from V and 3 bases from J, the junction kept 5 bases outside the gene matches. The CDR3 DNA reads as TGTGCCAGCAGCCCAAGGACTAGCGGGGTCTACGAGCAGTACTTC. This translates into CASSPRTSGVYEQYF.

The table lists this clonotype with many counts. The chain uses TRBV9 and TRBJ1-5; TRBD1 matches at 7 bases. In germline, CDR1 is SGDLS, CDR2 YYNGEE. V was pared by 3 bases and J by 5 bases, with 5 bases of the junction left unmatched. The CDR3 is 14 residues long. Here the CDR3 reads CASSGSGGDQPQHF. In nucleotides, the CDR3 is TGTGCCAGCAGCGGTTCAGGGGGGGATCAGCCCCAGCATTTT.

The V call is TRBV30, the J call TRBJ2-7; no firm D call. This CDR3 contains 11 residues. Germline CDR1 is GTSNPN and CDR2 is SVGIG (reference sequence). V lost 1 base to trimming and J lost 5 bases, with 6 bases between them. For the CDR3, the DNA is TGTGCCTGGAGTGCTGGCGACGAGCAGTACTTC. This gives the protein CAWSAGDEQYF. Full variable domain (remainder filled in from reference TRBV30 and TRBJ2-7): SQTIHQWPATLVQPVGSPLSLECTVEGTSNPNLYWYRQAAGRGLQLLFYSVGIGQISSEVPQNLSASRPQDRQFILSSKKLLLSDSGFYLCAWSAGDEQYFGPGTRLTVT.

The CDR3 nucleotides are TGTGCCAGCAGCCCCGAAACAGGGTCGGGCACCGGGGAGCTGTTTTTT. It yields the protein CASSPETGSGTGELFF. The V gene is TRBV7-9, the J gene TRBJ2-2; D may be TRBD1 (6 bases). Germline CDR1 is SEHNR and CDR2 is FQNEAQ (reference sequence). This CDR3 has 16 amino acids. The ends were cut back, 5 bases at V and 4 bases at J, with 17 bases in the middle. The whole variable domain, filled in from reference TRBV7-9 and TRBJ2-2, reads DTGVSQNPRHKITKRGQNVTFRCDPISEHNRLYWYRQTLGQGPEFLTYFQNEAQLEKSRLLSDRFSAERPKGSFSTLEIQRTEQGDSAMYLCASSPETGSGTGELFFGEGSRLTVL.

The rearrangement uses TRBV4-1 and TRBJ2-3, with TRBD1 matching 8 bases. With 7 bases clipped from V and 0 bases from J, the junction kept 15 bases outside the gene matches. The CDR3 length is 18 residues. The germline V gene has CDR1 MGHRA and CDR2 YSYEKL. This CDR3 is CASIRGPGGVKSTDTQYF. CDR3 nucleotide sequence: TGCGCCAGCATCCGGGGTCCAGGGGGCGTGAAGAGCACAGATACGCAGTATTTT.

This clonotype occurred many times. The V gene is TRBV5-1, the J gene TRBJ2-7, with 13 nucleotides matching TRBD2. The germline CDR1 and CDR2 sequences are SGHRS and YFSETQ. CDR3 length: 16 amino acids. J lost 4 bases, V lost 3 bases, and 7 bases had no gene match. The CDR3 is CASSSRLAGGPYEQYF. The DNA of the CDR3 is TGCGCCAGCAGCTCCCGACTAGCGGGAGGACCTTACGAGCAGTACTTC. Looking up the rest from reference TRBV5-1 and TRBJ2-7 gives the full variable domain: KAGVTQTPRYLIKTRGQQVTLSCSPISGHRSVSWYQQTPGQGLQFLFEYFSETQRNKGNFPGRFSGRQFSNSRSEMNVSTLELGDSALYLCASSSRLAGGPYEQYFGPGTRLTVT.

This clonotype has a handful of counts. The chain couples TRBV24-1 to TRBJ2-7; TRBD2 agrees at 8 bases. The V gene end was trimmed by 4 bases and the J gene end by 5 bases; junction bases not matched to a gene: 9. There are 15 residues in the CDR3. Looked up from germline, CDR1 is KGHDR and CDR2 is SFDVKD. The CDR3 nucleotides are TGTGCCACCAGTGACCGAGCGGGAGACGTCGACGAGCAGTACTTC. Translating gives CATSDRAGDVDEQYF.

This clonotype has just a few counts. The CDR3 sequence: CASSQLGGVNDEQYF. The CDR3 DNA reads TGCGCCAGCAGCCAACTTGGGGGAGTCAACGACGAGCAGTACTTC. This chain links TRBV4-3 with TRBJ2-7, with D tentatively TRBD1 or TRBD2 (5 bases each). The V gene's germline CDR1 is LGHNA and CDR2 YSLEER. Trimming left V 2 bases short and J 5 bases short, with 16 bases between. The CDR3 loop spans 15 amino acids.

This clonotype was seen ten or more times. This chain connects TRBV7-2 to TRBJ2-7; 8 nucleotides line up with TRBD2. This CDR3 has 14 residues. Germline V gives CDR1 SGHTA, CDR2 FQGNSA. Trimming cost V 5 bases and J 2 bases; bases outside gene matches: 5. The CDR3 sequence is CASSPAGRAYEQYF. In nucleotides, the CDR3 is TGTGCCAGCAGCCCGGCCGGGAGGGCCTACGAGCAGTACTTC.

This clonotype came up a few times. The chain couples TRBV15 to TRBJ2-7, with 12 bases lining up with TRBD1. V trimming: 0 bases; J trimming: 4 bases; junction bases outside the gene matches: 4. Germline loops: CDR1 LNHNV, CDR2 YYDKDF (reference sequence). CDR3 size: 16 residues. CDR3 nucleotides: TGTGCCACCAGCAGAGAACTGGGACAGGGGGCTTACGAGCAGTACTTC. It is translated as CATSRELGQGAYEQYF.

The J gene is TRBJ2-7, the V gene TRBV5-5; 7 bases are shared with TRBD1. CDR1 is SGHKS, CDR2 YYEKEE, per germline (reference sequence). This CDR3 contains 15 residues. After removal of 0 bases from V and 6 bases from J, the junction contained 9 bases not matched to a gene. The CDR3 DNA is TGTGCCAGCAGCTTGGCCACGACAGGGCTCTCCGAGCAGTACTTC. This translates into CASSLATTGLSEQYF.

At least ten counts were recorded for this clonotype. The chain is built from TRBV6-1 and TRBJ1-5; D gene uncertain. The length of the CDR3 is 13 residues. The V gene lost 5 bases and the J gene lost 5 bases, with 10 bases spanning the gap. Germline values: CDR1 MNHNS, CDR2 SASEGT. CDR3 protein: CASSTQRDQPQHF. The DNA for the CDR3 is TGTGCCAGCAGTACACAGAGAGATCAGCCCCAGCATTTT.

There are a few counts of this clonotype. This chain joins TRBV29-1 and TRBJ1-2, with D hard to call. This CDR3 comprises 13 residues. The V end lost 3 bases, the J end lost 0 bases, and 8 bases lay between the germline ends. CDR1 SQVTM and CDR2 ANQGSEA come from the germline V gene. Here the CDR3 DNA reads TGCAGCGTTGAGACAACTGCTAACTATGGCTACACCTTC. Protein product: CSVETTANYGYTF.

This clonotype has ten or more counts. CDR3 bases: TGTGCCAGCAGTTTTTACGGTAGAGATACGCAGTATTTT. It specifies CASSFYGRDTQYF. The chain links TRBV27 to TRBJ2-3; D gene uncertain. The CDR3 extends over 13 amino acids. Germline V gene sequence: CDR1 MNHEY, CDR2 SMNVEV (reference sequence). V was shortened by 3 bases and J by 5 bases, with 9 bases between the two germline ends.

This clonotype was counted at least ten times. V usage is TRBV20-1 and J usage is TRBJ2-7; either TRBD1 or TRBD2 may supply D (5 bases each). V was shortened by 5 bases and J by 3 bases, with 17 bases between the two germline ends. CDR3 length: 14 amino acids. Per the germline V gene, CDR1 is DFQATT and CDR2 is SNEGSKA (reference sequence). The CDR3 bases are TGCAGTGCTGATGGGACCCAACTGGGCTACGAGCAGTACTTC. This encodes CSADGTQLGYEQYF.

This clonotype was seen repeatedly, ten times or more. This chain links TRBV3-1 with TRBJ2-7; D is possibly TRBD2 (6 bases). Between the trimmed V and J ends, which lost 0 bases and 0 bases, there was a span of 15 bases. CDR1 LGHDT and CDR2 YNNKEL come from the germline V gene (reference sequence). This CDR3 spans 17 amino acids. DNA of the CDR3: TGTGCCAGCAGCCAAGAAAAGGTGGCGGGGCGCTCCTACGAGCAGTACTTC. It yields the protein CASSQEKVAGRSYEQYF.

The table lists this clonotype with many counts. The genes are TRBV7-2 and TRBJ2-1; 7 nucleotides align to TRBD2. The length of the CDR3 is 14 residues. Germline lookup yields CDR1 SGHTA and CDR2 FQGNSA. J lost 0 bases, V lost 5 bases, and 1 base had no gene match. The CDR3 bases are TGTGCCAGCAGCCGCGGGAGCTCCTACAATGAGCAGTTCTTC. It codes for CASSRGSSYNEQFF.

There are many counts of this clonotype. The chain combines TRBV7-3 with TRBJ2-5, with 10 bases that match TRBD2. Per the germline V gene, CDR1 is SGHTA and CDR2 is FQGTGA. This CDR3 spans 19 amino acids. V lost 2 bases and J lost 3; bases outside the gene matches: 15. The CDR3 protein is CASSLLGGVSGGAEETQYF. CDR3 coding DNA: TGTGCCAGCAGCTTACTGGGTGGCGTGAGCGGGGGGGCCGAAGAGACCCAGTACTTC.

In this sample, this clonotype turned up a few times. The chain employs TRBV5-4 and TRBJ2-1; D remains unclear. V lost 4 bases to trimming and J lost 9 bases, with 14 bases between them. CDR3 length: 13 residues. The germline CDR1 and CDR2 sequences are SGHNT and YYREEE (reference sequence). The CDR3 coding sequence is TGTGCCAGCAGCCGGCAAGAGTGGACTGAGCAGTTCTTC. Translating it yields CASSRQEWTEQFF.